This T cell receptor (beta chain) was profiled in a study of T-cell memory formation after mild COVID-19. As for the study in general: For the most part, TCR clusters were specific to one donor.

TCRdb recomputed calls from the 5' RACE reads with MiXCR, one row per CDR3 protein. The data hold some 210,000 distinct CDR3 sequences, with 18% observed a single time. This clonotype was recorded a few times. This CDR3 comprises 14 residues. Germline V gene lookup returns CDR1 DFQATT and CDR2 SNEGSKA (reference sequence). Trimming left V 5 bases short and J 1 base short, with 14 bases between. This receptor was identified in an adult woman who had mild COVID-19 (a few samples of this study predate the infection). Cell type and time point are not known. The chain carries TRBV20-1 and TRBJ1-2; D perhaps matches TRBD1 (6 bases). The source material was PBMCs or a T cell subset sorted from them (not recorded which). In nucleotides, the CDR3 is TGCAGTGCTGGCGGGGGGGCGAATAACTATGGCTACACCTTC. Protein product: CSAGGGANNYGYTF.